This entry lists 14 T cell receptor beta chains sequenced from one sample in a study of blood T cells in healthy people across ages. A second PCR, run for about 7 to 12 cycles, used a sample-barcoded 5' primer plus a J-beta primer mix. TCRdb independently ran MiXCR on the 5' RACE reads; one entry per CDR3 protein. Of 600,000 to 1,000,000 distinct CDR3 sequences in the sample, 58% were seen once. The sequenced material came from blood. The receptor set was obtained from a man aged 25-45 years in good health.

The rearrangement links TRBV6-5 to TRBJ2-7; TRBD2 aligns across 7 bases. The assigned J gene may be wrong: the sequence end matches TRBJ2-5 better. Germline CDR1 reads MNHEY; CDR2 reads SVGAGI. The length of the CDR3 is 13 residues. The CDR3 sequence is CASEGGSGKTQYF. In nucleotides, the CDR3 is TGTGCCAGTGAGGGCGGGAGTGGTAAGACCCAGTACTTC.

Comment on this clonotype: One end of the junction fails to match germline, which may point to a read error. The chain uses TRBV12-3 or TRBV12-4 and TRBJ1-4, with D possibly matching TRBD1 (5 bases). CDR3 size: 12 residues. As DNA, the CDR3 is TGTGCCAGCAGGGGGACTACTGAAAAACTGTTTTTT. This translates into CASRGTTEKLFF.

As concerns this clonotype: An end of the junction does not agree with germline; a read error may underlie this. The gene calls are TRBV3-1 and TRBJ1-6, with a weak D call TRBD1 (6 bases). Looked up from germline, CDR1 is LGHDT and CDR2 is YNNKEL (reference sequence). The length of the CDR3 is 14 residues. The CDR3 region is CASSQAQGYSPLHF. CDR3 DNA: TGCGCCAGCAGCCAAGCACAGGGTTATTCACCCCTCCACTTT.

The V and J genes are TRBV4-2 and TRBJ2-1; 9 positions agree with TRBD2. V lost 0 bases and J lost 6; bases outside the gene matches: 6. Germline CDR1 is LGHNA and CDR2 is YNFKEQ. The CDR3 sequence is 16 residues long. CDR3 nucleotides: TGTGCCAGCAGCCAAGAGTATAGTAGCGGGAGCAATGAGCAGTTCTTC. It specifies CASSQEYSSGSNEQFF.

The chain links TRBV25-1 to TRBJ1-6, with D tentatively TRBD1 (5 bases). CDR1 is MGHDK and CDR2 is SYGVNS in the germline V gene. V lost 1 base, J lost 9 bases, and 13 bases lay in between. The CDR3 is made up of 15 amino acids. The CDR3: CASSEFGGYGSPLHF. The CDR3 nucleotides read TGTGCCAGCAGTGAATTCGGGGGGTACGGTTCACCCCTCCACTTT.

The V gene is TRBV7-2, the J gene TRBJ2-1, with 12 bases identical to TRBD2. The CDR3 has 18 residues. CDR1 and CDR2 from the germline V gene are SGHTA and FQGNSA. J lost 5 bases, V lost 4 bases, and 12 bases had no gene match. Here the CDR3 DNA reads TGTGCCAGCAGCTCGCAGGTGCTAGGACTAGCGGGGAACAATGAGCAGTTCTTC. Translated: CASSSQVLGLAGNNEQFF.

On this clonotype itself: The junction departs from the called germline gene at one end, perhaps through a read error. The gene calls are TRBV7-2 and TRBJ2-2; TRBD2 aligns across 10 bases. CDR3 length: 16 amino acids. Germline V gene lookup returns CDR1 SGHTA and CDR2 FQGNSA. Here the CDR3 DNA reads TGTGCCGGCAGCTTGAGACTAGCGGGGAACACCGGGGAGCTGTTTTTT. Protein sequence: CAGSLRLAGNTGELFF. Looking up the rest from reference TRBV7-2 and TRBJ2-2 gives the full variable domain: GAGVSQSPSNKVTEKGKDVELRCDPISGHTALYWYRQSLGQGLEFLIYFQGNSAPDKSGLPSDRFSAERTGGSVSTLTIQRTQQEDSAVYLCAGSLRLAGNTGELFFGEGSRLTVL.

This CDR3 is CASSLAYTAPNSPLHF. The CDR3 DNA reads TGTGCCAGCAGCTTAGCATATACGGCACCTAATTCACCCCTCCACTTT. The chain couples TRBV7-2 to TRBJ1-6; D remains unclear. Trimming cost V 0 bases and J 6 bases, with 12 bases left between them. The CDR3 extends over 16 amino acids. Germline-derived CDR1 and CDR2 are SGHTA and FQGNSA.

The V gene is TRBV27, the J gene TRBJ2-1; D might be TRBD1 (5 bases). The J call may not be correct, given that the DNA end is closer to TRBJ2-7. The CDR3 loop spans 16 amino acids. Germline CDR1 is MNHEY and CDR2 is SMNVEV (reference sequence). DNA of the CDR3: TGTGCCAGCAGTTTAAGGGCGGCAGGGTCGTCCTACGAGCAGTACTTC. As protein: CASSLRAAGSSYEQYF.

This chain joins TRBV20-1 and TRBJ2-5; weak D call: TRBD2 (6 bases). There are 14 residues in the CDR3. Looked up from germline, CDR1 is DFQATT and CDR2 is SNEGSKA (reference sequence). Trimming took off 3 bases at V and 7 bases at J, with 18 bases between the two ends. Here the CDR3 DNA reads TGCAGTGCTAGCTCCGACGCGGGAAGAGTGACCCAGTACTTC. Translation: CSASSDAGRVTQYF.

This clonotype appeared a few times. This rearrangement joins TRBV7-2 to TRBJ2-5, with D possibly matching TRBD2 (5 bases). The CDR3 is 13 residues long. Germline V gene sequence: CDR1 SGHTA, CDR2 FQGNSA. V lost 5 bases and J 3 bases, leaving 10 bases between the germline ends. The CDR3 region is CASSKDWKETQYF. The DNA for the CDR3 is TGTGCCAGCAGCAAGGACTGGAAAGAGACCCAGTACTTC.

The genes are TRBV2 and TRBJ2-3, with 11 positions matching TRBD2. Trimming at V came to 6 bases and at J to 4 bases, leaving 6 bases not matched to a gene. The CDR3 covers 15 residues. The germline CDR1 and CDR2 sequences are SNHLY and FYNNEI. CDR3 region: CASRPTSGAADTQYF. The CDR3 DNA sequence: TGTGCCAGCAGGCCGACTAGCGGGGCCGCAGATACGCAGTATTTT.

The V gene is TRBV6-2 or TRBV6-3, the J gene TRBJ1-2; D is unclear. Germline V gives CDR1 MNHEY, CDR2 SVGEGT. The CDR3 contains 13 residues. The V gene lost 4 bases and the J gene lost 3 bases, with 9 bases spanning the gap. The CDR3 protein is CASSSSIHYGYTF. For the CDR3, the DNA is TGTGCCAGCAGTTCGTCGATTCACTATGGCTACACCTTC.

J is TRBJ1-2 and V is TRBV6-2 or TRBV6-3, with D hard to call. This CDR3 region has 14 residues. Germline assignment: CDR1 MNHEY and CDR2 SVGEGT. V lost 2 bases to trimming and J lost 8 bases, with 15 bases between them. In DNA form, the CDR3 reads TGTGCCAGCAGTTACGGGGAACATTCTCGGGGCTACACCTTC. Amino acids: CASSYGEHSRGYTF.